This TCR beta chain was recorded in a study of blood T cell repertoires in COVID-19. Overall study: The analysed material was cDNA or gDNA that came from T cells, B-cell-depleted T cells, or PBMCs.

As processed by the authors: Amplification of reference gene primers was used by the study to estimate nucleated cell counts. The protocol was immunoSEQ multiplex PCR, while the TCRdb copy is restricted to in-frame clones and leaves out a portion. V and J calls and clone size follow that table, whereas D and trimming were derived from the DNA. The sample records about 140,000 clones, less than 80% being singletons. This clone has a handful of counts. From germline, CDR1 is SGHTA and CDR2 FQGNSA. V was trimmed by 4 bases and J by 5 bases, leaving 9 bases between them. This CDR3 spans 13 amino acids. The sample comprised peripheral blood. The rearrangement uses TRBV7-2 and TRBJ2-1; possibly TRBD2 for D (6 bases). The TCR comes from a woman aged 80 or older with active or convalescent COVID-19. CDR3 sequence: CASSYPGDNEQFF. CDR3 DNA: TGTGCCAGCAGCTATCCGGGGGACAATGAGCAGTTCTTC.